The next 7 T cell receptor beta chains were all read from a single sample in a study of patients and donors after allogeneic stem cell transplantation. TCRdb re-called the RT-PCR reads through MiXCR, storing one row per CDR3 protein. Here the sample spans approximately 21,000 distinct CDR3 sequences, about 28% being singletons. Sequences were obtained from blood, either unsorted or a sorted T cell fraction (not recorded which). The receptor source for this set is a human donor who was either an allogeneic HSCT recipient or a stem cell or donor lymphocyte infusion donor (not recorded which). It is not recorded whose cells these are; they may come from a transplant donor.

This clonotype was seen a handful of times. The rearrangement uses TRBV7-2 and TRBJ2-3; D remains unclear. This CDR3 is built from 14 residues. Germline V gene sequence: CDR1 SGHTA, CDR2 FQGNSA. V was pared by 3 bases and J by 4 bases, with 11 bases between. Written as DNA, the CDR3 is TGTGCCAGCAGCTTCCTCGCCTCTTCAGATACGCAGTATTTT. Translating it yields CASSFLASSDTQYF.

This clonotype was recorded a few times. The chain has TRBV6-1 and TRBJ1-1; 8 nucleotides agree with TRBD1. The germline V gene encodes CDR1 MNHNS and CDR2 SASEGT. V lost 3 bases to trimming and J lost 4 bases; unmatched junction nucleotides: 7. The CDR3 is 15 amino acids. CDR3 bases: TGTGCCAGCAGTGACCGGACAGGGACGAGCACTGAAGCTTTCTTT. This encodes CASSDRTGTSTEAFF.

The J gene is TRBJ1-2, the V gene TRBV5-1; TRBD1 matches 7 bases. V was pared by 4 bases and J by 4 bases, with 16 bases of the junction left unmatched. This CDR3 contains 17 residues. Germline-derived CDR1 and CDR2 are SGHRS and YFSETQ. The CDR3 DNA reads as TGCGCCAGCAGCGCGCCTTTCGGACCCGGGACAGCCTATGGCTACACCTTC. Amino acids: CASSAPFGPGTAYGYTF.

This clonotype appeared many times. The chain employs TRBV6-5 and TRBJ1-5, with D maybe TRBD1 (5 bases). The CDR3 consists of 14 residues. With 0 bases removed from V and 6 bases from J, the gap between germline ends came to 9 bases. Germline V gene data show CDR1 as MNHEY and CDR2 as SVGAGI. CDR3 nucleotide sequence: TGTGCCAGCAGTTACTCGAGAGGGGTTCAGCCCCAGCATTTT. It translates to CASSYSRGVQPQHF.

This clonotype has a handful of counts. The J gene is TRBJ2-2, the V gene TRBV20-1; D is perhaps TRBD2 (5 bases). Germline loops: CDR1 DFQATT, CDR2 SNEGSKA (reference sequence). Trimming took off 2 bases at V and 4 bases at J, with 11 bases between the two ends. The CDR3 is made up of 14 amino acids. CDR3: CSARKTILTGELFF. The CDR3 DNA follows: TGCAGTGCTAGAAAGACTATACTCACCGGGGAGCTGTTTTTT.

The chain's CDR3 is CSVRTVNYGYTF. The DNA of the CDR3 is TGCAGCGTTAGGACAGTAAACTATGGCTACACCTTC. The rearrangement uses TRBV29-1 and TRBJ1-2; D might be TRBD1 (6 bases). Trimming took 5 bases from V and 2 from J, leaving 9 bases between them. This CDR3 has 12 amino acids. Looked up from germline, CDR1 is SQVTM and CDR2 is ANQGSEA.

This clonotype was seen many times. The J gene is TRBJ1-3, the V gene TRBV15, with D unresolved. Germline loops: CDR1 LNHNV, CDR2 YYDKDF (reference sequence). CDR3 length: 14 residues. Trimming stripped 1 base from V and 4 bases from J, with 8 bases between. The CDR3 region has the DNA TGTGCCACCAGCAGAGGAACGGCGGGAAACACCATATATTTT. It encodes CATSRGTAGNTIYF.